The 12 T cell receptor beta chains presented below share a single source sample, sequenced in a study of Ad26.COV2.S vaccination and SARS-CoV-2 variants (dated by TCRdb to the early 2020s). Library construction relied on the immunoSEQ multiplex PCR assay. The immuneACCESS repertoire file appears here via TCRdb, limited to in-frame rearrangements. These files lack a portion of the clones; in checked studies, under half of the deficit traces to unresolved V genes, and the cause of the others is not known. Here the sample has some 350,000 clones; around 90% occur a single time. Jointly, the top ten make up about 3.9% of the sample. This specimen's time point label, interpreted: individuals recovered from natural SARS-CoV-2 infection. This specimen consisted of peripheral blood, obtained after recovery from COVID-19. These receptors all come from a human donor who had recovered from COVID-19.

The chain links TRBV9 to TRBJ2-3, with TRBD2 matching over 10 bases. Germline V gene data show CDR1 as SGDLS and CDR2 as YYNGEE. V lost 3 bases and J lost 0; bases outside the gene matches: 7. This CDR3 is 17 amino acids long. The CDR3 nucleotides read TGTGCCAGCAGCGAAGTGAGCGGGGGGGTTAGCACAGATACGCAGTATTTT. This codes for CASSEVSGGVSTDTQYF. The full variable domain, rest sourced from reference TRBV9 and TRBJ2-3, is DSGVTQTPKHLITATGQRVTLRCSPRSGDLSVYWYQQSLDQGLQFLIQYYNGEERAKGNILERFSAQQFPDLHSELNLSSLELGDSALYFCASSEVSGGVSTDTQYFGPGTRLTVL.

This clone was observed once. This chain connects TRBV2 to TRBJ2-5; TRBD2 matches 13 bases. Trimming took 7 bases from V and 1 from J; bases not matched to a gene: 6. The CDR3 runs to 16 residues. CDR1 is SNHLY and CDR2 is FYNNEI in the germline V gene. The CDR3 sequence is CASTPGLAGAQETQYF. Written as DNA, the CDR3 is TGTGCCAGCACCCCCGGACTAGCGGGGGCCCAAGAGACCCAGTACTTC.

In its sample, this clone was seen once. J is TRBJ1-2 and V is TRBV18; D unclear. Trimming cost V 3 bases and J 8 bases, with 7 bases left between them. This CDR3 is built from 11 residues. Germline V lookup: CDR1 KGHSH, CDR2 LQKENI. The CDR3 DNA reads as TGTGCCAGCTCACCCTCCGAAGGCTACACCTTC. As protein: CASSPSEGYTF.

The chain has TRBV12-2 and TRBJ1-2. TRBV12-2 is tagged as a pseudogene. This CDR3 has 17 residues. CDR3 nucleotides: TGTGCAAGTCGCTTAGGGGGGGGATACCAAGCTAACTATGGCTACACCTTC. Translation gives CASRLGGGYQANYGYTF.

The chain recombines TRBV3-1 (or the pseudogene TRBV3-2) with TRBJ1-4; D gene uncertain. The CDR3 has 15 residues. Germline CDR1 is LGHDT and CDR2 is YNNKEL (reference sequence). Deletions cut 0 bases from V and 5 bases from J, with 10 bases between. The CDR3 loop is CASSQDGRRNEKLFF. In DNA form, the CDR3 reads TGTGCCAGCAGCCAAGATGGCAGGAGAAATGAAAAACTGTTTTTT.

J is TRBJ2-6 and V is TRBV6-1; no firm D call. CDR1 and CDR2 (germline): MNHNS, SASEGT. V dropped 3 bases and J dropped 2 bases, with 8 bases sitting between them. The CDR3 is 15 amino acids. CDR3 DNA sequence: TGTGCCAGCAGTGACAGGTCGGCTGGGGCCAACGTCCTGACTTTC. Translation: CASSDRSAGANVLTF.

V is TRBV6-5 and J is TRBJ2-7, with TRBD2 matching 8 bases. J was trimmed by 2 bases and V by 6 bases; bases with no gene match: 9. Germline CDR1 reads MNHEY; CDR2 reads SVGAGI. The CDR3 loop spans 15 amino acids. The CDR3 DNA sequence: TGTGCCAGCAGGGCTGCGGGGGGCCCTACCTACGAGCAGTACTTC. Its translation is CASRAAGGPTYEQYF.

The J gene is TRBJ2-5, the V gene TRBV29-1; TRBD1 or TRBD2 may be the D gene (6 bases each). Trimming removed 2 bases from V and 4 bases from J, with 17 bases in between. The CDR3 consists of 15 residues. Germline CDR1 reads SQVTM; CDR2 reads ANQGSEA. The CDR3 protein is CSVESLGGSRETQYF. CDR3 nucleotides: TGCAGCGTTGAAAGTCTAGGGGGGAGTCGAGAGACCCAGTACTTC.

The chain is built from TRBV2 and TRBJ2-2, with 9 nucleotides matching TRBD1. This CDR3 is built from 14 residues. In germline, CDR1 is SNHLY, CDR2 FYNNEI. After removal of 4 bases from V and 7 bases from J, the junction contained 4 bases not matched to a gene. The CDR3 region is CASSGTGGIGELFF. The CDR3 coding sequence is TGTGCCAGCAGTGGAACAGGGGGCATCGGGGAGCTGTTTTTT.

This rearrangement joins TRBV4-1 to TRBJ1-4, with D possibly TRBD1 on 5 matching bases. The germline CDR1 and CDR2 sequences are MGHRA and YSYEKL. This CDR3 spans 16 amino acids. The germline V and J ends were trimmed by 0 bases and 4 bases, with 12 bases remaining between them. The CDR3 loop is CASSQESHRLNEKLFF. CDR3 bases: TGCGCCAGCAGCCAAGAATCTCACAGGCTTAATGAAAAACTGTTTTTT.

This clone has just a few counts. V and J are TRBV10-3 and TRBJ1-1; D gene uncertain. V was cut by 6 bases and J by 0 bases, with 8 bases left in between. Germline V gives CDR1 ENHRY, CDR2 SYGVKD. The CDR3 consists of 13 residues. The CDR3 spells CAIRPTMNTEAFF. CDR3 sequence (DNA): TGTGCCATCAGACCTACAATGAACACTGAAGCTTTCTTT.

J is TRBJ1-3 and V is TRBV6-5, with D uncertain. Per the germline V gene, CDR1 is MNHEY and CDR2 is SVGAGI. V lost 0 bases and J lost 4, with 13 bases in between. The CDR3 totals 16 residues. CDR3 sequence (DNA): TGTGCCAGCAGTTACTCGGGCCCGGGGTTGGGAAACACCATATATTTT. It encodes CASSYSGPGLGNTIYF.